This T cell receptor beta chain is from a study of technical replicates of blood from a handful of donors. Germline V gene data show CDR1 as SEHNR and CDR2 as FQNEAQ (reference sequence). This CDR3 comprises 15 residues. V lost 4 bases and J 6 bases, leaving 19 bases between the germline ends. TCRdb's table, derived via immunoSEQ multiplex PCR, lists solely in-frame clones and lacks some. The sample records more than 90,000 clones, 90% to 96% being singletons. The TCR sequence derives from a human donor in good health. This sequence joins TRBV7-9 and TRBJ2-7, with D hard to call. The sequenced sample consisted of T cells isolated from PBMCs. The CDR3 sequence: CASSSGPPRSTEQYF. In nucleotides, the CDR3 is TGTGCCAGCAGCTCAGGTCCCCCCCGGTCCACCGAGCAGTACTTC.